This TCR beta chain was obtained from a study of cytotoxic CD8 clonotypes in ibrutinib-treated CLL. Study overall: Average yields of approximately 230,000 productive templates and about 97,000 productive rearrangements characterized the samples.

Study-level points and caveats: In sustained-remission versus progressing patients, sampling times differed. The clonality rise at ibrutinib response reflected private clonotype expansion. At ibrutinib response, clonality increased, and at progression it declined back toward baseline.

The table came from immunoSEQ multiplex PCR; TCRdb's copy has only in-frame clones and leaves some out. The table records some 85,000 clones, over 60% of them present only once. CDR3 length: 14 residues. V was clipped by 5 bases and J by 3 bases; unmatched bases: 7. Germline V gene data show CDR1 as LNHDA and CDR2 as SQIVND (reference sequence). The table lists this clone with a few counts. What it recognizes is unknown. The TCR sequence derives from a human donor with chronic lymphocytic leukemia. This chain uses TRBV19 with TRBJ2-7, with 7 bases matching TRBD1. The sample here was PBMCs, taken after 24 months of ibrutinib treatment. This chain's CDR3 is CASSRKQGSYEQYF. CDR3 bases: TGTGCCAGTAGTCGCAAACAGGGGAGCTACGAGCAGTACTTC. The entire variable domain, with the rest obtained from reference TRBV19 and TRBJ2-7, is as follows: DGGITQSPKYLFRKEGQNVTLSCEQNLNHDAMYWYRQDPGQGLRLIYYSQIVNDFQKGDIAEGYSVSREKKESFPLTVTSAQKNPTAFYLCASSRKQGSYEQYFGPGTRLTVT.